This T cell receptor (beta chain) was profiled in a study of OX40 agonist ivuxolimab in advanced cancers. Trimming took 3 bases from V and 7 from J, leaving 19 bases between them. CDR3 length equals 16 residues. CDR1 LNHDA and CDR2 SQIVND come from the germline V gene (reference sequence). Measured with immunoSEQ multiplex PCR; TCRdb has only the in-frame clones, and not every one. The sample lists some 99,000 clones; roughly four fifths were seen once. Sequenced material: CD4+ or CD8+ T cells sorted from blood, taken in a trial of the OX40 agonist ivuxolimab. The rearrangement joins TRBV19 to TRBJ2-1; possibly TRBD2 for D (7 bases). The TCR was taken from an adult with an advanced solid tumor such as melanoma, head and neck, liver or kidney cancer. The CDR3 nucleotides are TGTGCCAGTAGTATTCAGGACGGGGGGCGTCGTAATGAGCAGTTCTTC. This translates into CASSIQDGGRRNEQFF.